One and the same sample provided the 18 T cell receptor beta chains below, sequenced in a study of blood T cells in healthy people across ages. Sample-barcoded 5' priming and a J-beta primer mix drove a second PCR of roughly 6 to 12 cycles. In TCRdb, the 5' RACE reads were re-called with MiXCR into one record per CDR3 protein. The repertoire includes about 970,000 distinct CDR3 sequences, roughly 51% of them detected once, and about a fifth sits in the top ten. The sequenced sample consisted of blood. These TCRs come from a woman aged 55 to 70 in good health.

The CDR3 DNA sequence: TGCAGCGTGGCTTGGACAGTAACCTACAATGAGCAGTTCTTC. It yields the protein CSVAWTVTYNEQFF. The chain recombines TRBV29-1 with TRBJ2-1; TRBD1 might be the D (6 bases). Germline V CDR1 and CDR2: SQVTM, ANQGSEA. V lost 6 bases to trimming and J lost 2 bases, with 14 bases between them. The CDR3 spans 14 residues.

V and J are TRBV12-3 or TRBV12-4 and TRBJ1-2, with 7 bases matching TRBD1. V trimming: 5 bases; J trimming: 8 bases; junction bases outside the gene matches: 32. There are 21 residues in the CDR3. The CDR3 here is CASSLPRQGLFRTLNASGYTF. DNA for the CDR3: TGTGCCAGCAGTCTCCCGCGACAGGGTTTATTTAGGACCCTCAACGCGTCAGGCTACACCTTC.

This chain joins TRBV15 and TRBJ2-1, with 14 bases lining up with TRBD2. The J call is doubtful: the DNA matches TRBJ2-7 better. Germline V lookup: CDR1 LNHNV, CDR2 YYDKDF (reference sequence). The CDR3 is made up of 17 amino acids. The CDR3 region has the DNA TGTGCCACCAGCAGAGAGGGACTAGCGGGAGTCGACAATGAGCAGTACTTC. Translation gives CATSREGLAGVDNEQYF.

The gene calls are TRBV7-3 and TRBJ2-3; no definite D call. Germline loops: CDR1 SGHTA, CDR2 FQGTGA. Trimming took off 5 bases at V and 6 bases at J, with 15 bases between the two ends. The CDR3 contains 14 residues. This chain's CDR3 is CASSPKGPPDTQYF. In DNA, the CDR3 is TGTGCCAGCAGCCCAAAGGGTCCCCCCGATACGCAGTATTTT.

As DNA, the CDR3 is TGTGCCAGCAGTTTATGGCTAGCGGGAGACTACGAGCAGTACTTC. Its protein is CASSLWLAGDYEQYF. The chain uses TRBV28 and TRBJ2-7; 10 nucleotides line up with TRBD2. V shed 0 bases, J shed 3 bases, and the junction held 2 bases outside the gene matches. The CDR3 runs 15 residues. The germline CDR1 and CDR2 sequences are MDHEN and SYDVKM. Filled out from reference TRBV28 and TRBJ2-7, the complete variable domain reads DVKVTQSSRYLVKRTGEKVFLECVQDMDHENMFWYRQDPGLGLRLIYFSYDVKMKEKGDIPEGYSVSREKKERFSLILESASTNQTSMYLCASSLWLAGDYEQYFGPGTRLTVT.

The rearrangement joins TRBV12-3 or TRBV12-4 to TRBJ2-7; weak D call: TRBD2 (7 bases). The CDR3 sequence is 15 residues long. The CDR3: CATKSGGYLSYEQYF. CDR3 nucleotides: TGTGCGACCAAATCGGGGGGCTATCTTTCCTACGAGCAGTACTTC.

The CDR3 sequence: CASSWSSGRGYEQYF. DNA of the CDR3: TGTGCCAGCAGTTGGTCCTCCGGGAGAGGGTACGAGCAGTACTTC. The chain recombines TRBV12-3 or TRBV12-4 with TRBJ2-1, with D possibly being TRBD2 (6 bases). The J call may not be correct, given that the DNA end is closer to TRBJ2-7. The CDR3 length is 15 residues.

V and J are TRBV18 and TRBJ2-3; 7 nucleotides agree with TRBD1. CDR3 length: 16 residues. CDR1 and CDR2 from the germline V gene are KGHSH and LQKENI. V shed 6 bases and J 3 bases; nucleotides not matched to a gene: 12. CDR3 bases: TGTGCCAGCTCGAGACTCCGGGACAGATCTACAGATACGCAGTATTTT. Translation gives CASSRLRDRSTDTQYF.

A few counts support this clonotype. The chain links TRBV6-5 to TRBJ2-5; TRBD2 matches 11 bases. The germline gives CDR1 MNHEY, CDR2 SVGAGI. The CDR3 has 14 amino acids. With V trimmed by 8 bases and J by 4 bases, 6 bases remained unmatched. The CDR3 loop reads CASQLAGASETQYF. DNA for the CDR3: TGTGCCAGCCAACTAGCGGGAGCTTCAGAGACCCAGTACTTC.

This rearrangement joins TRBV20-1 to TRBJ1-4; D is ambiguous. Germline V gives CDR1 DFQATT, CDR2 SNEGSKA (reference sequence). V shed 3 bases and J shed 2 bases, with 13 bases lying between them. This CDR3 comprises 15 residues. DNA of the CDR3: TGCAGTGCTAGCAGACCGGGGTCGACTAATGAAAAACTGTTTTTT. Translated, it gives CSASRPGSTNEKLFF.

The table lists this clonotype with a few counts. The chain couples TRBV20-1 to TRBJ1-4; 7 bases align to TRBD1. CDR3 size: 14 residues. Germline assignment: CDR1 DFQATT and CDR2 SNEGSKA (reference sequence). Losses at the gene ends were 0 bases for V and 8 bases for J; bases not matched to a gene: 6. CDR3: CSARDLTGMEKLFF. The DNA for the CDR3 is TGCAGTGCTAGAGACCTGACAGGGATGGAAAAACTGTTTTTT.

This clonotype was detected only a few times. CDR3 amino acids: CASSQVGTSGTDTQYF. In DNA, the CDR3 is TGTGCCAGCAGCCAAGTGGGAACTAGCGGGACAGATACGCAGTATTTT. The chain combines TRBV4-2 with TRBJ2-3; 9 bases are a match to TRBD2. CDR3 length: 16 amino acids. The V and J ends lost 1 base and 3 bases, in that order; junction bases with no gene match: 5. The germline V gene encodes CDR1 LGHNA and CDR2 YNFKEQ.

This rearrangement joins TRBV12-3 or TRBV12-4 to TRBJ2-5; maybe TRBD1 (5 bases). V shed 0 bases and J shed 4 bases, with 6 bases lying between them. The CDR3 runs 13 residues. The CDR3 reads CASSLAGRETQYF. CDR3 DNA: TGTGCCAGCAGTTTAGCGGGGCGAGAGACCCAGTACTTC.

The V and J genes are TRBV7-8 and TRBJ2-7; D gene ambiguous. The V end lost 5 bases, the J end lost 4 bases, and 12 bases lay between the germline ends. This CDR3 is 13 amino acids long. Germline V CDR1 and CDR2: SGHVS, FQNEAQ. The CDR3 loop reads CASSRVVQYEQYF. For the CDR3, the DNA is TGTGCCAGCAGCAGGGTAGTACAGTACGAGCAGTACTTC. Drawing the rest from reference TRBV7-8 and TRBJ2-7, the complete variable domain is GAGVSQSPRYKVAKRGQDVALRCDPISGHVSLFWYQQALGQGPEFLTYFQNEAQLDKSGLPSDRFFAERPEGSVSTLKIQRTQQEDSAVYLCASSRVVQYEQYFGPGTRLTVT.

This sequence joins TRBV10-3 and TRBJ2-5; D may correspond to TRBD1 or TRBD2 (5 bases each). The J call may not be correct, given that the DNA end is closer to TRBJ2-7. Germline CDR1 and CDR2: ENHRY and SYGVKD. The CDR3 covers 14 residues. The CDR3 protein is CAIRGTAVPSEQYF. CDR3 DNA sequence: TGTGCCATCAGGGGGACGGCAGTTCCTAGCGAGCAGTACTTC.

This clonotype was observed a few times. The V and J genes are TRBV12-3 or TRBV12-4 and TRBJ2-3, with D possibly being TRBD2 (6 bases). V lost 2 bases, J lost 2 bases, and 8 bases lay in between. The length of the CDR3 is 14 residues. The DNA for the CDR3 is TGTGCCAGCAGTTTAACTAGCTACACAGATACGCAGTATTTT. Translating it yields CASSLTSYTDTQYF.

The chain uses TRBV10-1 and TRBJ2-3; weak D call: TRBD1 (5 bases). The CDR3 covers 15 residues. The ends were cut back, 2 bases at V and 0 bases at J, with 9 bases in the middle. From germline, CDR1 is WNHNN and CDR2 SYGVQD (reference sequence). The CDR3 reads CASSEGAASTDTQYF. In DNA, the CDR3 is TGCGCCAGCAGTGAGGGGGCAGCTAGCACAGATACGCAGTATTTT.

The chain is built from TRBV28 and TRBJ1-1, with 7 positions matching TRBD1. V gave up 5 bases and J gave up 3 bases; unmatched junction bases: 6. The germline CDR1 and CDR2 sequences are MDHEN and SYDVKM. This CDR3 region has 14 residues. The CDR3 protein is CASSVSGGHTEAFF. CDR3 sequence (DNA): TGTGCCAGCAGTGTATCAGGGGGGCACACTGAAGCTTTCTTT.